The TCR beta chain under discussion was sequenced for a study of PD-L1 blockade in urothelial cancer. Germline-derived CDR1 and CDR2 are MNHEY and SMNVEV (reference sequence). After removal of 6 bases from V and 2 bases from J, the junction contained 6 bases not matched to a gene. The CDR3 is 14 amino acids. Points on this clone: Distinct nucleotide sequences in the sample also encode this CDR3.

Time point in this sample: pretreatment peripheral blood. Assay used: immunoSEQ multiplex PCR; TCRdb lists only in-frame clones, some missing. The table includes some 71,000 clones, around 85% detected once. Source: PBMCs, taken around atezolizumab (anti-PD-L1) treatment. The J gene is TRBJ2-7, the V gene TRBV27; 8 nucleotides line up with TRBD2. This clonotype originated in a man aged 60 to 69 with urothelial cancer. The CDR3 reads CASSDSGGAYEQYF. The CDR3 DNA is TGTGCCAGCAGCGACTCGGGAGGGGCCTACGAGCAGTACTTC.